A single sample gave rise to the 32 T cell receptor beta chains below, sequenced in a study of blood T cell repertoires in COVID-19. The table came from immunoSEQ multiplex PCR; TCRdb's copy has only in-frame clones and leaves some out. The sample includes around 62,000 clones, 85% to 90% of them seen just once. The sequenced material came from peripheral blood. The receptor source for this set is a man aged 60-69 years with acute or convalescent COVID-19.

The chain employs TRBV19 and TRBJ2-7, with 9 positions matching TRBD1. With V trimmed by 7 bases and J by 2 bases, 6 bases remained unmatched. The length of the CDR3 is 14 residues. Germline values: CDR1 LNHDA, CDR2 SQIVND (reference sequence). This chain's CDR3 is CASKQGASAYEQYF. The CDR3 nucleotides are TGTGCCAGTAAACAGGGGGCATCAGCCTACGAGCAGTACTTC.

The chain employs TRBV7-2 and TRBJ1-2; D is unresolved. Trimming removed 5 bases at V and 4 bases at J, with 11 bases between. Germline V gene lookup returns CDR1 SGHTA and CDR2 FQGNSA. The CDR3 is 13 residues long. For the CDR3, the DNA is TGTGCCAGCAGCCCCGGGGTTTCCTATGGCTACACCTTC. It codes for CASSPGVSYGYTF.

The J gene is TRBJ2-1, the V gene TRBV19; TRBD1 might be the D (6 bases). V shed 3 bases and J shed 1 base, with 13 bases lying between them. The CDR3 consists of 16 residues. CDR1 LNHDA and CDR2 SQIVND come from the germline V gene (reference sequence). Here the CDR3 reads CASSIWTALSYNEQFF. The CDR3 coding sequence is TGTGCCAGTAGTATTTGGACAGCTCTTTCCTACAATGAGCAGTTCTTC.

The CDR3 sequence: CASAGGNEKLFF. DNA for the CDR3: TGTGCCAGCGCAGGGGGCAATGAAAAACTGTTTTTT. The rearrangement links TRBV6-5 to TRBJ1-4, with 8 bases fitting TRBD1. Germline V CDR1 and CDR2: MNHEY, SVGAGI. This CDR3 region has 12 residues. Trimming removed 8 bases from V and 5 bases from J; junction bases left unmatched: 1.

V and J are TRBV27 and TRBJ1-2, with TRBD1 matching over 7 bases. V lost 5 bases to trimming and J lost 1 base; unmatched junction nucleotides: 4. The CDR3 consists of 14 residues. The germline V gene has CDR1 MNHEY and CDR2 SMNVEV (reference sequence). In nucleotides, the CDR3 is TGTGCCAGCAGTCTGGGACAGTTTAACTATGGCTACACCTTC. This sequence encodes CASSLGQFNYGYTF.

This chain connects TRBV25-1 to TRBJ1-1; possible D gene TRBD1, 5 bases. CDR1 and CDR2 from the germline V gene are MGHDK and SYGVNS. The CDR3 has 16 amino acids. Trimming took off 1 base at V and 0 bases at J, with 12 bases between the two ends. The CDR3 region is CASSESRAGMNTEAFF. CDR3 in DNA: TGTGCCAGCAGTGAATCCCGGGCAGGGATGAACACTGAAGCTTTCTTT.

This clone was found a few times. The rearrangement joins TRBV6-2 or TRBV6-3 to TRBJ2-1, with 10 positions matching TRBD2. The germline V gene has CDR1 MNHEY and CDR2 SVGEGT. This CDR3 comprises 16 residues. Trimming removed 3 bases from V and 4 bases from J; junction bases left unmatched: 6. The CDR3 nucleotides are TGTGCCAGCAGTTATGGCGGGACTAGCGTATACAATGAGCAGTTCTTC. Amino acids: CASSYGGTSVYNEQFF.

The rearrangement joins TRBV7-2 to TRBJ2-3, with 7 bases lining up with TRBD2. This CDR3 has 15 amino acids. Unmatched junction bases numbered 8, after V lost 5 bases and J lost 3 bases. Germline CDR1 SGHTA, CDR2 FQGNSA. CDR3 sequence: CASSAGGSLTDTQYF. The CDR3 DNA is TGTGCCAGCAGCGCCGGCGGGAGCCTTACAGATACGCAGTATTTT.

The DNA of the CDR3 is TGTGCCAGCAGAGAGGATAGGGCGGGGGACCAGCCCCAGCATTTT. Protein sequence: CASREDRAGDQPQHF. The chain couples TRBV2 to TRBJ1-5, with D perhaps matching TRBD1 (5 bases). From germline, CDR1 is SNHLY and CDR2 FYNNEI. This CDR3 has 15 amino acids. Between the trimmed V and J ends, which lost 6 bases and 7 bases, there was a span of 19 bases. Supplemented by reference TRBV2 and TRBJ1-5, the full variable domain reads EPEVTQTPSHQVTQMGQEVILRCVPISNHLYFYWYRQILGQKVEFLVSFYNNEISEKSEIFDDQFSVERPDGSNFTLKIRSTKLEDSAMYFCASREDRAGDQPQHFGDGTRLSIL.

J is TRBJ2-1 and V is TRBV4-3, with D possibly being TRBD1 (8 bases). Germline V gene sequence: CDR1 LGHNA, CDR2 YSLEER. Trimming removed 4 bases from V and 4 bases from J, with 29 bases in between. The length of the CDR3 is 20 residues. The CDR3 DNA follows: TGCGCCAGCAGCCCCGACAGGGGCGGGAGAGACCTAACCGCATACAATGAGCAGTTCTTC. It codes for CASSPDRGGRDLTAYNEQFF.

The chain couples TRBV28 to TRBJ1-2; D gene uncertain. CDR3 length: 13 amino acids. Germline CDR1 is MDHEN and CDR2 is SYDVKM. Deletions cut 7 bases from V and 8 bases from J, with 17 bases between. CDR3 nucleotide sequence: TGTGCCAGCACCTGGCCGGGATCGAACGGCTACACCTTC. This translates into CASTWPGSNGYTF.

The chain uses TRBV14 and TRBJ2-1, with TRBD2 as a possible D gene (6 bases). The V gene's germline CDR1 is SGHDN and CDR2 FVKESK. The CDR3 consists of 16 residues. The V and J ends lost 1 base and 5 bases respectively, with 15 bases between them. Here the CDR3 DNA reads TGTGCCAGCAGCCAAGTTTGGGGGGTGGCCCACAATGAGCAGTTCTTC. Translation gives CASSQVWGVAHNEQFF.

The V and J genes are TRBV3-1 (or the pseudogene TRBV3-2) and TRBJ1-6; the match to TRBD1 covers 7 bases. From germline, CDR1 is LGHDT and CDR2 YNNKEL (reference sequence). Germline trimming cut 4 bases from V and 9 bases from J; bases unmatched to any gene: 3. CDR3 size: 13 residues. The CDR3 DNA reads TGTGCCAGCAGCCGGAACAGGGGTTCACCCCTCCACTTT. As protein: CASSRNRGSPLHF.

As DNA, the CDR3 is TGTGCCAGCAGCTTATCCCGTAGCGGGAGCGGTGAGCAGTTCTTC. The encoded protein is CASSLSRSGSGEQFF. The chain has TRBV11-3 and TRBJ2-1; TRBD2 agrees at 9 bases. Trimming removed 2 bases from V and 9 bases from J; junction bases left unmatched: 8. Germline CDR1 is SGHNT and CDR2 is YENEEA. The CDR3 covers 15 residues. The full variable domain, rest sourced from reference TRBV11-3 and TRBJ2-1, is EAGVVQSPRYKIIEKKQPVAFWCNPISGHNTLYWYLQNLGQGPELLIRYENEEAVDDSQLPKDRFSAERLKGVDSTLKIQPAELGDSAVYLCASSLSRSGSGEQFFGPGTRLTVL.

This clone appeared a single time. The CDR3 sequence is CASSYAGTNQPQHF. The DNA of the CDR3 is TGTGCCAGCAGTTACGCGGGGACGAATCAGCCCCAGCATTTT. The chain uses TRBV6-2 or TRBV6-3 and TRBJ1-5, with D maybe TRBD1 (5 bases). Germline-derived CDR1 and CDR2 are MNHEY and SVGEGT. V was cut by 2 bases and J by 4 bases, with 9 bases left in between. This CDR3 is built from 14 residues.

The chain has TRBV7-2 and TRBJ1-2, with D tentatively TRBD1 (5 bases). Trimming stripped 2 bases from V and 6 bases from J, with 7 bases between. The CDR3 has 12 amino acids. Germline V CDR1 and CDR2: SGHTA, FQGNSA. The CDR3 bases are TGTGCCAGCAGCTTATGGGGCGATGGCTACACCTTC. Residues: CASSLWGDGYTF.

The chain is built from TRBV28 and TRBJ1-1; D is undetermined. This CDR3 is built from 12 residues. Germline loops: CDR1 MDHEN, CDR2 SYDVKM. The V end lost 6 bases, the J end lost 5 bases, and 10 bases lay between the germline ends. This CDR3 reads CASSEEYTEAFF. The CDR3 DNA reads TGTGCCAGCAGCGAAGAGTATACTGAAGCTTTCTTT. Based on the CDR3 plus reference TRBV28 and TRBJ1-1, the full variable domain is DVKVTQSSRYLVKRTGEKVFLECVQDMDHENMFWYRQDPGLGLRLIYFSYDVKMKEKGDIPEGYSVSREKKERFSLILESASTNQTSMYLCASSEEYTEAFFGQGTRLTVV.

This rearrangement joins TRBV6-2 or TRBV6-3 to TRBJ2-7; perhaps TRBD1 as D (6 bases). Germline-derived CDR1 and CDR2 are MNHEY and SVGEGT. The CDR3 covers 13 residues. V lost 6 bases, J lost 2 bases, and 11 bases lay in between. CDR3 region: CASSPGTTYEQYF. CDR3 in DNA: TGTGCCAGCAGCCCCGGGACAACCTACGAGCAGTACTTC.

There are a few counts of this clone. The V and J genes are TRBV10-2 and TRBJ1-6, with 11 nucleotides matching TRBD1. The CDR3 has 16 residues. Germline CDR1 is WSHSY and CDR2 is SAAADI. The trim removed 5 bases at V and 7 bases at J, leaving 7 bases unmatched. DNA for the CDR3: TGCGCCAGCAGTACCGGGACAGGGGGTGGGAATTCACCCCTCCACTTT. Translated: CASSTGTGGGNSPLHF.

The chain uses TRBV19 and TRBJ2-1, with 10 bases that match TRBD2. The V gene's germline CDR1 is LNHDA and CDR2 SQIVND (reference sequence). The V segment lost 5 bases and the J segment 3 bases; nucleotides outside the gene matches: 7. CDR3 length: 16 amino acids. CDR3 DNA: TGTGCCAGTAGTCCGATAGCGGGAGGTAGCTACAATGAGCAGTTCTTC. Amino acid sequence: CASSPIAGGSYNEQFF.

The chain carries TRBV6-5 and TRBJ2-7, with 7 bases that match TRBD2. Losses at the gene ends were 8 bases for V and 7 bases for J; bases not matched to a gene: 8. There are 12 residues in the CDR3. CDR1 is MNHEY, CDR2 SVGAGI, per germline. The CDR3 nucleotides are TGTGCCAGCTCGAGACTAGCAGCTGAGCAGTACTTC. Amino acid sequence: CASSRLAAEQYF.

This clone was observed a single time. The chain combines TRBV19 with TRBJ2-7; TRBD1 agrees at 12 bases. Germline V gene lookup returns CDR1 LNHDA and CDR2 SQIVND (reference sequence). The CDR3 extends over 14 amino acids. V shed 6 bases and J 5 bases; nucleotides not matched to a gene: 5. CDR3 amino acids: CASRPGTGGNEQYF. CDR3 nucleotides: TGTGCCAGTAGACCCGGGACAGGGGGCAACGAGCAGTACTTC.

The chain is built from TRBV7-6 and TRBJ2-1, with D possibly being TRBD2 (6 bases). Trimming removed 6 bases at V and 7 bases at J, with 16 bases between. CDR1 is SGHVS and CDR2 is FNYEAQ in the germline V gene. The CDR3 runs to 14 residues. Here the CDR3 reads CASSGAGSGNEQFF. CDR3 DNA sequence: TGTGCCAGCAGTGGTGCGGGATCGGGTAATGAGCAGTTCTTC.

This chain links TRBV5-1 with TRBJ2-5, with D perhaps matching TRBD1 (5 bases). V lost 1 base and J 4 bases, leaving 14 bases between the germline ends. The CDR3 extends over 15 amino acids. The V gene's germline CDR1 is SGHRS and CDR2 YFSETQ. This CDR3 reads CASSLFPREGETQYF. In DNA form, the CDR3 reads TGCGCCAGCAGCTTGTTTCCCAGGGAAGGAGAGACCCAGTACTTC. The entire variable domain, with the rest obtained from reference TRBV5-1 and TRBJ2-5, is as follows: KAGVTQTPRYLIKTRGQQVTLSCSPISGHRSVSWYQQTPGQGLQFLFEYFSETQRNKGNFPGRFSGRQFSNSRSEMNVSTLELGDSALYLCASSLFPREGETQYFGPGTRLLVL.

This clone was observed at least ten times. The CDR3, as DNA: TGTGCCAGCAGCTTAATACTAGCGGGAATCTCCAATGAGCAGTTCTTC. Translated, it gives CASSLILAGISNEQFF. The V and J genes are TRBV5-6 and TRBJ2-1; TRBD2 aligns across 10 bases. V dropped 2 bases and J dropped 6; count of bases not matched to a gene: 8. The germline gives CDR1 SGHDT, CDR2 YYEEEE. The CDR3 is 16 residues long.

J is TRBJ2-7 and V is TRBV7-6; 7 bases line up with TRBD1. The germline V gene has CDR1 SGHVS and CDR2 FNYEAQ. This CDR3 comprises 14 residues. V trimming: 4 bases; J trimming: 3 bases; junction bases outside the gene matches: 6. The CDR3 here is CASSSGTVDYEQYF. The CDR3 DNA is TGTGCCAGCAGCTCCGGGACAGTAGACTACGAGCAGTACTTC. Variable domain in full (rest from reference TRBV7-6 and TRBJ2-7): GAGVSQSPRYKVTKRGQDVALRCDPISGHVSLYWYRQALGQGPEFLTYFNYEAQQDKSGLPNDRFSAERPEGSISTLTIQRTEQRDSAMYRCASSSGTVDYEQYFGPGTRLTVT.

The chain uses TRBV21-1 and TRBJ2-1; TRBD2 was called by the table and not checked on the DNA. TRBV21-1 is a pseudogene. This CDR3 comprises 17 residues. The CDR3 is CASSDGDGLADYNEQFF. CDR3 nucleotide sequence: TGTGCCAGCAGCGACGGGGACGGACTAGCGGACTACAATGAGCAGTTCTTC.

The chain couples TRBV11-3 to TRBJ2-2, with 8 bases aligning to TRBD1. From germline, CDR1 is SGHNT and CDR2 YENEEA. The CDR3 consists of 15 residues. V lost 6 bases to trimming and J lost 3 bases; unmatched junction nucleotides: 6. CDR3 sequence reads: CASSYRGWDTGELFF. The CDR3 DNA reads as TGTGCCAGCAGTTACAGGGGGTGGGACACCGGGGAGCTGTTTTTT.

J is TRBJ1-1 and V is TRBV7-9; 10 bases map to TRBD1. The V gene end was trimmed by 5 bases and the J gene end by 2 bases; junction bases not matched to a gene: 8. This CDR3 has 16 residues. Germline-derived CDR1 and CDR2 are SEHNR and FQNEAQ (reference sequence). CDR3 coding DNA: TGTGCCAGCAGCCACGGGACAGGGGCGACTAACACTGAAGCTTTCTTT. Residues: CASSHGTGATNTEAFF.

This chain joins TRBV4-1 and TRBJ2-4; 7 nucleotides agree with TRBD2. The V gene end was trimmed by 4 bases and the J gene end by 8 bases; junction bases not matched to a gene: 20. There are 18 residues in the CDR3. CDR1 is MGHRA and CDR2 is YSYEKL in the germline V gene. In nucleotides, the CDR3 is TGCGCCAGCAGCCGTCCCACTAGCGCCCCAGCGACCTGGGACATTCAGTACTTC. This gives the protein CASSRPTSAPATWDIQYF.

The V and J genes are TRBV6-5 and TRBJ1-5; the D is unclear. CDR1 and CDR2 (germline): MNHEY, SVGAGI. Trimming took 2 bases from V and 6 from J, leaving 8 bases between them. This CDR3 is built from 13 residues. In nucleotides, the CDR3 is TGTGCCAGCAGTTACGGAACGGGTCAGCCCCAGCATTTT. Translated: CASSYGTGQPQHF.

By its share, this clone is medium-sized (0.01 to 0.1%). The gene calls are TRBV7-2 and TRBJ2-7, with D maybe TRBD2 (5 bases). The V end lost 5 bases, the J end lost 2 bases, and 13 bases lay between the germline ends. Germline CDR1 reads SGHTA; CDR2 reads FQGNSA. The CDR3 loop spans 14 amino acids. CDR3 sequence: CASSQIPGTYEQYF. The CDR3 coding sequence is TGTGCCAGCAGCCAGATACCGGGAACCTACGAGCAGTACTTC.